This section outlines one T cell receptor beta chain sequence together with its context. The antigen remains undetermined. Trimming stripped 8 bases from V and 1 base from J, with 5 bases between. The germline V gene has CDR1 LNHDA and CDR2 SQIVND (reference sequence). This CDR3 is 11 amino acids long. The sample is drawn from a study of graft-versus-host responses after intestinal transplantation. Study in general: Transplantation in recipients was multivisceral, liver-intestinal, or isolated intestinal.

The protocol was immunoSEQ multiplex PCR, while the TCRdb copy is restricted to in-frame clones and leaves out a portion. The sample yields 75,000 to 95,000 clones, roughly 90% seen once. The chain joins TRBV19 to TRBJ1-1; D is perhaps TRBD1 (5 bases). This TCR derives from a human donor who was the organ donor for an intestinal transplant. This specimen was unstimulated CD4+ T cells sorted from spleen or lymph node cells, taken before transplant. Here the CDR3 reads CASDRNTEAFF. The CDR3 DNA follows: TGTGCCAGTGACAGGAACACTGAAGCTTTCTTT. The full variable domain, with the rest looked up from reference TRBV19 and TRBJ1-1, is DGGITQSPKYLFRKEGQNVTLSCEQNLNHDAMYWYRQDPGQGLRLIYYSQIVNDFQKGDIAEGYSVSREKKESFPLTVTSAQKNPTAFYLCASDRNTEAFFGQGTRLTVV.